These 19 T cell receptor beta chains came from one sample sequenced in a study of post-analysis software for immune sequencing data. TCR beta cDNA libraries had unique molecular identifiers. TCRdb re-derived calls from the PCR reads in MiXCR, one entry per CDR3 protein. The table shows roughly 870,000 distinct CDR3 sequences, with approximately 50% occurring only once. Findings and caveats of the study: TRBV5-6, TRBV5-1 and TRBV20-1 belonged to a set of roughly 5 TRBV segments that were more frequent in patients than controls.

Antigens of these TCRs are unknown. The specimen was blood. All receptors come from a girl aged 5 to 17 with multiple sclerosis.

CDR3 in amino acids: CASSPSGGPREQFF. The CDR3 DNA follows: TGTGCCAGTAGTCCCTCGGGGGGCCCTAGGGAGCAGTTCTTC. V is TRBV19 and J is TRBJ2-1; possibly TRBD2 for D (7 bases). Germline V CDR1 and CDR2: LNHDA, SQIVND (reference sequence). The CDR3 is 14 residues long. V was cut by 5 bases and J by 10 bases, with 18 bases left in between.

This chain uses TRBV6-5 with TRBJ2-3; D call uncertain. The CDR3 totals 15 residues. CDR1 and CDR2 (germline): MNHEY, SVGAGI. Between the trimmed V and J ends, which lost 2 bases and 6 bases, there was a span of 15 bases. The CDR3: CASSYMGPNPDTQYF. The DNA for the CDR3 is TGTGCCAGCAGTTACATGGGCCCAAACCCGGATACGCAGTATTTT.

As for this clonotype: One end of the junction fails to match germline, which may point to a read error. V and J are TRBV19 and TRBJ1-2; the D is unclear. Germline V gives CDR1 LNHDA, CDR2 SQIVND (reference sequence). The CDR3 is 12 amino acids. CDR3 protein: CARSTETDGYTF. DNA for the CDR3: TGTGCCAGGAGTACGGAGACGGATGGCTACACCTTC. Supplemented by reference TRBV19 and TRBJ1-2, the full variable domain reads DGGITQSPKYLFRKEGQNVTLSCEQNLNHDAMYWYRQDPGQGLRLIYYSQIVNDFQKGDIAEGYSVSREKKESFPLTVTSAQKNPTAFYLCARSTETDGYTFGSGTRLTVV.

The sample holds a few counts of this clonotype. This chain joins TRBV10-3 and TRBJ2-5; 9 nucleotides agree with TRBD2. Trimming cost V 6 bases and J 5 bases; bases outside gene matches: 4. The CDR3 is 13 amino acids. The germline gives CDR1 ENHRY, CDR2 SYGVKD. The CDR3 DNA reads TGTGCCATCAGAGGGACTAGCATGGAGACCCAGTACTTC. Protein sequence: CAIRGTSMETQYF.

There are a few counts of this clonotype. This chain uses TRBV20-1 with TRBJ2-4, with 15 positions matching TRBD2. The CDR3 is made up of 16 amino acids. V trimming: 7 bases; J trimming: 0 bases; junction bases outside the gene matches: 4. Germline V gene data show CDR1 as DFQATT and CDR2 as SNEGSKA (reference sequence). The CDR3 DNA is TGCAGTGTCCCGGGACTAGCGGGGGGAGCCAAAAACATTCAGTACTTC. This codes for CSVPGLAGGAKNIQYF.

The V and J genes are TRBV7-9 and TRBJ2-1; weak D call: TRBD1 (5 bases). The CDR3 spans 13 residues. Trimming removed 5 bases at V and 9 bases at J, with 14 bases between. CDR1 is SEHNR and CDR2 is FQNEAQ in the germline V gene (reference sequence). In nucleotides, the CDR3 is TGTGCCAGCAGCCCCCAGGGTAGGGGTGAGCAGTTCTTC. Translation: CASSPQGRGEQFF.

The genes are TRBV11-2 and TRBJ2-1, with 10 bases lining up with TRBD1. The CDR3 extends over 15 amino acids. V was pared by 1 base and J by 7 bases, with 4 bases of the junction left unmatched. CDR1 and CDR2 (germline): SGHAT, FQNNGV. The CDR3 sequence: CASSLVDRGFNEQFF. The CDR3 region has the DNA TGTGCCAGCAGCTTAGTGGACAGGGGGTTTAATGAGCAGTTCTTC.

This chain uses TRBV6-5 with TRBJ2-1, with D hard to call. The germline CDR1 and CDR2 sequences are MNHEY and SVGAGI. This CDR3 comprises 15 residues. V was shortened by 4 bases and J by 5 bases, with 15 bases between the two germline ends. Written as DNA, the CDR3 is TGTGCCAGCAGTTTAGGACGAACCCCGCACAATGAGCAGTTCTTC. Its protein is CASSLGRTPHNEQFF.

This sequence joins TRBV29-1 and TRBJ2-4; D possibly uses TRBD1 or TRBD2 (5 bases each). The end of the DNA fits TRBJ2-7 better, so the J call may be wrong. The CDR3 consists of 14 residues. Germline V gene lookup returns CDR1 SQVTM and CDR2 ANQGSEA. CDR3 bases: TGCAGCGTTGCAGACGGGACGTTTCCGGACGAGCAGTACTTC. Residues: CSVADGTFPDEQYF.

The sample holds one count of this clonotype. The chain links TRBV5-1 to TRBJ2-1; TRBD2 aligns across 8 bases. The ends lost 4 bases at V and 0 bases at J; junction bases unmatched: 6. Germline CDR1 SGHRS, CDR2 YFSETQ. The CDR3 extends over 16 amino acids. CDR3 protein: CASSPGGTSSYNEQFF. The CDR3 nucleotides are TGCGCCAGCAGCCCGGGAGGGACTTCCTCCTACAATGAGCAGTTCTTC.

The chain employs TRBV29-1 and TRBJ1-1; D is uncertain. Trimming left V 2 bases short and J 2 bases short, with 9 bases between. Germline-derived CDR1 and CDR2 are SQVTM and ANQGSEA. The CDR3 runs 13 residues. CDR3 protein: CSVEYRSNTEAFF. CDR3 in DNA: TGCAGCGTTGAATATCGCAGTAACACTGAAGCTTTCTTT.

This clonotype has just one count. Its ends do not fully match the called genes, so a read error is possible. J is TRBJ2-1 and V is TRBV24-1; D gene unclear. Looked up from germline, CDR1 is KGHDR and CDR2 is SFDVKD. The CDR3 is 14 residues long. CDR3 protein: CATSEAGSSNQQFF. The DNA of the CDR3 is TGTGCCACCAGTGAAGCAGGATCCTCCAATCAGCAGTTCTTC.

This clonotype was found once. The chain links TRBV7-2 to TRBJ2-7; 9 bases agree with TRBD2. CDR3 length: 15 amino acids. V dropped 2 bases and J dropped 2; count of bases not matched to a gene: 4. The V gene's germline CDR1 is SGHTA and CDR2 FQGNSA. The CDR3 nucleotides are TGTGCCAGCAGCTTACAACGACTAGCGGCCTACGAGCAGTACTTC. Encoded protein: CASSLQRLAAYEQYF.

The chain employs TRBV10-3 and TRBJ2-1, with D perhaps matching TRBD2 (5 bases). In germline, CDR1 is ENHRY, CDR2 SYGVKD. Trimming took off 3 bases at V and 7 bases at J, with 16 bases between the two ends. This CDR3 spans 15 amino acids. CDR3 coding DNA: TGTGCCATCAGTGACCCGGACTCCATGCGGAATGAGCAGTTCTTC. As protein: CAISDPDSMRNEQFF.

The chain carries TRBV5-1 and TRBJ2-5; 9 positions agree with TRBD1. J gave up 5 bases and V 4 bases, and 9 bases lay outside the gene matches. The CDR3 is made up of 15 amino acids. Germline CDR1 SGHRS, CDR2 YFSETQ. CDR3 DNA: TGCGCCAGCAGCCCCTCGACAGGGGGAGGGGAGACCCAGTACTTC. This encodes CASSPSTGGGETQYF.

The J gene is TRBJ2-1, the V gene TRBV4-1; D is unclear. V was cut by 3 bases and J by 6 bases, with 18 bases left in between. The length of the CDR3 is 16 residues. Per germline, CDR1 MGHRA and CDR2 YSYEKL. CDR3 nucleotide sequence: TGCGCCAGCAGCCAGTGGTGGGCCGAGATCCCCAATGAGCAGTTCTTC. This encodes CASSQWWAEIPNEQFF.

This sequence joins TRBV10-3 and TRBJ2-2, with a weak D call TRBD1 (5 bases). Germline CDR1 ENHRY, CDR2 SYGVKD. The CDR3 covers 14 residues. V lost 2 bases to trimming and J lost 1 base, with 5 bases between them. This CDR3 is CAISEGQNTGELFF. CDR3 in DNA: TGTGCCATCAGTGAGGGACAGAACACCGGGGAGCTGTTTTTT.

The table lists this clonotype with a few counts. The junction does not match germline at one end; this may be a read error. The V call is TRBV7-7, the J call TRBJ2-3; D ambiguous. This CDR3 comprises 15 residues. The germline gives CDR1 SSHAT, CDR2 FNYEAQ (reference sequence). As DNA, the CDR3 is TGTGCTAGCAGCTTATCCCTGAAAAGCACAGATACGCAGTATTTT. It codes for CASSLSLKSTDTQYF.

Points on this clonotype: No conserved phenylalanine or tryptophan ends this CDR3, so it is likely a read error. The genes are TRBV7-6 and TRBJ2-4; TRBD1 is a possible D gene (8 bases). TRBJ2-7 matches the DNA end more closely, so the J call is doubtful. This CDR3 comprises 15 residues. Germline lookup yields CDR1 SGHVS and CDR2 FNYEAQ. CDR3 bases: TGTGCCAGCAGTTCTAACAGGGGGGGGTACTACGAGCAGTACTGC. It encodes CASSSNRGGYYEQYC.